This entry concerns a single T cell receptor beta chain. The V gene's germline CDR1 is LGHDT and CDR2 YNNKEL (reference sequence). Trimming left V 1 base short and J 3 bases short, with 12 bases between. This CDR3 has 15 amino acids. Under the authors' procedure: Reference gene primers were amplified, and this amplification served to estimate nucleated cell counts. The table came from immunoSEQ multiplex PCR; TCRdb's copy has only in-frame clones and leaves some out. V and J calls and clone size are given by that table; D and trimming were obtained from the DNA. The sample includes 84,000 or so clones, over 75% of them seen just once. The sample belongs to a study of blood T cell repertoires in COVID-19. Study-level background: Donors in the United States, Italy and Spain gave samples during acute or convalescent COVID-19. In each case, the material was cDNA or gDNA derived from T cells, B-cell-depleted T cells, or PBMCs.

Material: peripheral blood. This rearrangement joins TRBV3-1 (or the pseudogene TRBV3-2) to TRBJ1-1; D is unresolved. This receptor was obtained from a human donor in a cohort sampled during active COVID-19. This chain's CDR3 is CASSQAMGIDTEAFF. The CDR3 bases are TGTGCCAGCAGCCAAGCCATGGGCATTGACACTGAAGCTTTCTTT.